This T cell receptor (beta chain) came from a study of T cells in Graves' hyperthyroidism and ophthalmopathy. Overall study findings and caveats: Blood also carried most thyroid clonotypes expanded above 0.001.

Note on this clonotype: The antigen remains undetermined.

This CDR3 spans 13 amino acids. Germline lookup yields CDR1 MDHEN and CDR2 SYDVKM. Trimming stripped 7 bases from V and 1 base from J, with 8 bases between. RNA transcripts served as the template for amplifying TCR beta CDR3 regions. With the HTBI primer set, the TCR CDR3 went through a first round of RT-PCR. TCRdb independently ran MiXCR on the multiplex PCR reads; one entry per CDR3 protein. Of fewer than 750,000 distinct CDR3 sequences in the sample, about 15% are singletons; the top ten hold approximately 13%. Sequencing was carried out using blood. The clonotype comes from a woman aged 50 to 60 with Graves' ophthalmopathy. The chain links TRBV28 to TRBJ1-5; D may be TRBD1 (5 bases). The CDR3 reads CASISGSNQPQHF. Here the CDR3 DNA reads TGTGCCAGCATATCAGGGAGCAATCAGCCCCAGCATTTT.